This T cell receptor beta chain was identified during a study of beta chain features in type 1 diabetes. Looking at the study overall: Similarity in age, gender and cell yields was seen between patients and healthy donors. Sorted cells from all samples, numbering 107,917,701, were examined.

Broader study findings: Junctions at VDJ sites from type 1 diabetes patients had fewer insertions and more deletions.

CDR3 length equals 16 residues. Per the germline V gene, CDR1 is SGHTA and CDR2 is FQGNSA. Trimming pared 1 base from V and 1 base from J, leaving 11 bases between. This clone has just a few counts. Its target is unknown. TCRB transcripts that were expressed got sequenced, as all of the isolated RNA had been reverse transcribed. Regulatory, naive and central memory T cell samples averaged around 3.5 million reads. Repertoires were generated with immunoSEQ multiplex PCR, while TCRdb's copy carries only in-frame clones and drops some. Found here are hundreds of thousands of clones, about 10% of them singletons; the top ten hold under 0.035%.

The source is a woman younger than 30 in good health. The sample taken for sequencing was naive CD4+ T cells from blood. V usage is TRBV7-2 and J usage is TRBJ1-3; D is uncertain. The CDR3 sequence is CASSLDAAISGNTIYF. CDR3 in DNA: TGTGCCAGCAGCTTAGACGCGGCGATATCTGGAAACACCATATATTTT.